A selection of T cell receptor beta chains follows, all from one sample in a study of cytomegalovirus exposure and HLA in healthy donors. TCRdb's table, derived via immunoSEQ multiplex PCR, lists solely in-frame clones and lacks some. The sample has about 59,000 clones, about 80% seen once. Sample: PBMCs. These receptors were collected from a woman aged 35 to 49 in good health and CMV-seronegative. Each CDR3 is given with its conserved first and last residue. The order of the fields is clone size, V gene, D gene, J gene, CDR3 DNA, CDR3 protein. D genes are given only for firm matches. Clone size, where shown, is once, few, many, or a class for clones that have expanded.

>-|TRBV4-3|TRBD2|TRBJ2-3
TGCGCCAGCAGCCAATTTACTAGCGGGACTGGGACAGATACGCAGTATTTT
CASSQFTSGTGTDTQYF
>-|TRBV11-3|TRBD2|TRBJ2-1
TGTGCCAGCAGTCGCGGGAGGGCCGGCCATGAGCAGTTCTTC
CASSRGRAGHEQFF
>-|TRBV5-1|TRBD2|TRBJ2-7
TGCGCCAGCAGCCCAAGCGGGAGGTCCTACGAGCAGTACTTC
CASSPSGRSYEQYF
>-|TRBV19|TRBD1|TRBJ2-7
TGTGCCAGTAGTACCTTAACCGGGACAGGGTCCGAGCAGTACTTC
CASSTLTGTGSEQYF
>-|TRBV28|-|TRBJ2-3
TGTGCCACCAAAAAGCGGAGCACAGATACGCAGTATTTT
CATKKRSTDTQYF
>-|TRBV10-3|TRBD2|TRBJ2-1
TGTGCCATCAGCCCCGCTGGGACTAGCGGGCACCAAGAGCAGTTCTTC
CAISPAGTSGHQEQFF
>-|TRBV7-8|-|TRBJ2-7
TGTGCCAGCAGCAGTCAGGTGTTGCAGTACTTC
CASSSQVLQYF
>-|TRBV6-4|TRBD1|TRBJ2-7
TGTGCCAGCAGCCCGGGACAGACCTACGAGCAGTACTTC
CASSPGQTYEQYF
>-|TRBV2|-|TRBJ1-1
TGTGCCAGCAGTGAAGATGTTGCTGGAGAAATTGAAGCTTTCTTT
CASSEDVAGEIEAFF
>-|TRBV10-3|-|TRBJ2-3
TGTGCCATCAGTGTCGCCGGACGGGGTGGGGCAGATACGCAGTATTTT
CAISVAGRGGADTQYF
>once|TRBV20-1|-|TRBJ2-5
TGCAGTGCTAGGGACAATAGGCAGTACTTC
CSARDNRQYF
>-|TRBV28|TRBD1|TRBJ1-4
TGTGCCAGCAAAGACAGGGCGGATGAAAAACTGTTTTTT
CASKDRADEKLFF
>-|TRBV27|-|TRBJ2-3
TGTGCCAGCAGTTTATACGATGGCACAGATACACAGTATTTT
CASSLYDGTDTQYF
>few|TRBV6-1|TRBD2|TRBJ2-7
TGTGCCAGCAGTGACAGGGCTAGCGGGAGGGCGGAGCAGTACTTC
CASSDRASGRAEQYF
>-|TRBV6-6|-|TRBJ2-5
TGTGCCAGCAGTTACACAGGAAAAGAGACCCAGTACTTC
CASSYTGKETQYF
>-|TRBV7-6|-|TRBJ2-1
TGTGCCAGCAGCACCCGTCGGGGGTCCTACAATGAGCAGTTCTTC
CASSTRRGSYNEQFF
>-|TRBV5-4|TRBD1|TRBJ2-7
TGTGCCAGCAGCTTCCAGGACAGGGCAGACGAGCAGTACTTC
CASSFQDRADEQYF
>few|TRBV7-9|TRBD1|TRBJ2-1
TGTGCCAGCAGAAGAGGGGGCGGTAGGGGTACATATGAGCAGTTCTTC
CASRRGGGRGTYEQFF
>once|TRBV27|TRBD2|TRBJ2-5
TGTGCCAGCAGTTCTGGACTAGTGGGAGTAGGAGAGACCCAGTACTTC
CASSSGLVGVGETQYF
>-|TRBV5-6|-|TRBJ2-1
TGTGCCAGCAGCTTCCCCGCGGGTTACAATGAGCAGTTCTTC
CASSFPAGYNEQFF
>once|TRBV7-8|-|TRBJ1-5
TGTGCCAGCAGCTTCCGGAGGTCCGCGAATCAGCCCCAGCATTTT
CASSFRRSANQPQHF
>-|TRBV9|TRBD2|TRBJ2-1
TGTGCCAGCAGCGCATCACTAGCGACCTCCTACAATGAGCAGTTCTTC
CASSASLATSYNEQFF
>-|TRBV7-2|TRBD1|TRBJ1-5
TGTGCCAGCAGCTTAGGGGACAGGGCGAATGGCAATCAGCCCCAGCATTTT
CASSLGDRANGNQPQHF
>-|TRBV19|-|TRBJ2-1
TGTGCCAGTAGCCTCTCCGGGACTCCGGGGTCTAATGAGCAGTTCTTC
CASSLSGTPGSNEQFF
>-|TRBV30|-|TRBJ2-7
TGTGCCTGGACTACAGCCTACGAGCAGTACTTC
CAWTTAYEQYF
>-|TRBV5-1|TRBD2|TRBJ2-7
TGCGCCAGCAGCTCAACTAGCGGGAGGGCTCGTGAGCAGTACTTC
CASSSTSGRAREQYF
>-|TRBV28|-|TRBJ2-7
TGTGCCAGCAGAGCTACCGGGACAACCTACGAGCAGTACTTC
CASRATGTTYEQYF
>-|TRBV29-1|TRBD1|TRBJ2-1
TGCAGCGTTGGACGGACAGGGGGTTTTGCTGAGCAGTTCTTC
CSVGRTGGFAEQFF
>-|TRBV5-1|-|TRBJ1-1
TGCGCCAGCAGCTTGGAGGAGAGCACTGAAGCTTTCTTT
CASSLEESTEAFF
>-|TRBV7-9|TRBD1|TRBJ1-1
TGTGCCAGCAGCTCCGGGCGGACAGGGGGTTTCACTGAAGCTTTCTTT
CASSSGRTGGFTEAFF
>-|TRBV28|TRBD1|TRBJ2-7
TGTGCCACACAGGGGGCCCCCTCCTACGAGCAGTACTTC
CATQGAPSYEQYF
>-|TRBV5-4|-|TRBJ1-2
TGTGCCAGCAGCCCGGGCCAGGGTCTTAGTTATGGCTACACCTTC
CASSPGQGLSYGYTF
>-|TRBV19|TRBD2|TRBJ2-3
TGTGCCAGTAGTCTGGAAATCAGCGGGAGTAGTAGCACAGATACGCAGTATTTT
CASSLEISGSSSTDTQYF
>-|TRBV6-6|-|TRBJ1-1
TGTGCCAGCACCCAACTTCCGGCTGAAGCTTTCTTT
CASTQLPAEAFF
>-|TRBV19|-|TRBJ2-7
TGTGCCAGTTCTCCTCATCAGGGTCTGGCCTACGAGCAGTACTTC
CASSPHQGLAYEQYF
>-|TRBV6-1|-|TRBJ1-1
TGTGCCACACAGGAAGGGGAGAACACTGAAGCTTTCTTT
CATQEGENTEAFF
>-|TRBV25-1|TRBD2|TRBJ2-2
TGTGCCAGCAGAGGACTAGCCACCGGGTCCGGGGAGCTGTTTTTT
CASRGLATGSGELFF
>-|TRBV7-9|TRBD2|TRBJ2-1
TGTGCCAGCAAAGGATCTAGCGGGCCCTACAATGAGCAGTTCTTC
CASKGSSGPYNEQFF
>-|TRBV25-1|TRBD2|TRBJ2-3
TGTGCCAGCAGCCCTGTGGCTAGCGGCTTCACAGATACGCAGTATTTT
CASSPVASGFTDTQYF
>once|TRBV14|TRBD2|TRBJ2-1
TGTGCCAGCAGCCAAGATGGGGGAGCGGGATACTCCTACAATGAGCAGTTCTTC
CASSQDGGAGYSYNEQFF
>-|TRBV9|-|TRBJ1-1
TGTGCCAGCAGCGTAGCTCCCGTGAACACTGAAGCTTTCTTT
CASSVAPVNTEAFF
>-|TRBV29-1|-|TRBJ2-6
TGCAGCGTTGAGCTCCAGAATGCCAACGTCCTGACTTTC
CSVELQNANVLTF